A selection of T cell receptor beta chains follows, all from one sample in a study of OX40 agonist ivuxolimab in advanced cancers. Libraries were prepared by immunoSEQ multiplex PCR; TCRdb keeps only in-frame clonotypes and omits some of them. Of about 69,000 clones in the sample, roughly 87% are singletons; the top ten hold under 3.5%. The specimen comprised CD4+ or CD8+ T cells sorted from blood, sampled in a trial of the OX40 agonist ivuxolimab. The receptors originated from an adult with an advanced solid tumor such as melanoma, head and neck, liver or kidney cancer. Both conserved end residues are part of each CDR3. The D gene is left open where the match is weak. Clone size is shown for a subset of rows, as once, few, many or a class of expanded clone.

. | . | TRBJ1-3 | TRBV5-4 | CASSLRSGGNTIYF | TGTGCCAGCAGCTTGCGGAGCGGGGGAAACACCATATATTTT
. | . | TRBJ1-1 | TRBV7-9 | CASSIGIQGEGAFF | TGTGCCAGCAGCATTGGAATTCAAGGGGAAGGAGCTTTCTTT
. | TRBD1 | TRBJ1-5 | TRBV27 | CASYGQGSGQPQHF | TGTGCCAGCTACGGACAGGGATCGGGTCAGCCCCAGCATTTT
. | . | TRBJ2-5 | TRBV5-1 | CASSLGAAQETQYF | TGCGCCAGCAGCTTGGGGGCCGCCCAAGAGACCCAGTACTTC
. | . | TRBJ2-7 | TRBV11-1 | CASTPQRGGSYEQYF | TGTGCCAGCACCCCTCAACGTGGGGGCTCCTACGAGCAGTACTTC
. | . | TRBJ1-1 | TRBV27 | CASSLSTNTEAFF | TGTGCCAGCAGTTTATCCACGAACACTGAAGCTTTCTTT
. | . | TRBJ1-3 | TRBV18 | CASSQGFQGDTIYF | TGTGCCAGCTCACAGGGATTCCAGGGTGACACCATATATTTT
. | TRBD1 | TRBJ1-6 | TRBV27 | CASRPRTGRGNSPLHF | TGTGCCAGCAGACCCCGGACAGGGAGGGGTAATTCACCCCTCCACTTT
. | . | TRBJ2-5 | TRBV27 | CATDPVGGGRQETQYF | TGTGCCACCGACCCGGTGGGGGGCGGTCGGCAAGAGACCCAGTACTTC
. | TRBD2 | TRBJ2-7 | TRBV5-6 | CASSLRGTSTHEQYF | TGTGCCAGCAGCCTTCGGGGGACTAGTACCCACGAGCAGTACTTC
. | . | TRBJ1-1 | TRBV11-2 | CASTSRLGGGPVGTEAFF | TGTGCCAGCACCTCCCGACTAGGGGGGGGGCCGGTTGGGACTGAAGCTTTCTTT
. | . | TRBJ2-5 | TRBV11-3 | CASSLDWSQETQYF | TGTGCCAGCAGCTTAGATTGGTCCCAAGAGACCCAGTACTTC
. | . | TRBJ1-5 | TRBV29-1 | CSASYREGQPQHF | TGCAGCGCTTCGTACAGGGAGGGTCAGCCCCAGCATTTT
. | . | TRBJ2-3 | TRBV14 | CASSQVRATDTQYF | TGTGCCAGCAGCCAAGTTCGCGCCACAGATACGCAGTATTTT
. | . | TRBJ1-1 | TRBV4-3 | CASSQDRQMTAFF | TGCGCCAGCAGCCAAGATCGGCAAATGACAGCTTTCTTT
. | TRBD1 | TRBJ2-2 | TRBV30 | CAWRGQPNTGELFF | TGTGCCTGGAGGGGACAGCCTAACACCGGGGAGCTGTTTTTT
. | . | TRBJ2-5 | TRBV5-4 | CASSLDVGSQETQYF | TGTGCCAGCAGCTTGGATGTAGGGAGTCAAGAGACCCAGTACTTC
. | . | TRBJ2-3 | TRBV20-1 | CSASYVDTQYF | TGCAGTGCTAGTTATGTAGATACGCAGTATTTT
. | TRBD2 | TRBJ2-3 | TRBV6-4 | CASILAGGPGGTDTQYF | TGTGCCAGCATACTAGCGGGGGGGCCGGGAGGCACAGATACGCAGTATTTT
few | . | TRBJ1-1 | TRBV30 | CAWNHRGAEAFF | TGTGCCTGGAACCACCGGGGGGCTGAAGCTTTCTTT
. | TRBD2 | TRBJ2-7 | TRBV4-2 | CASSPGLAGGYEQYF | TGTGCCAGCAGCCCGGGACTAGCGGGGGGTTACGAGCAGTACTTC
. | TRBD1 | TRBJ2-7 | TRBV27 | CASSLMTGGGEQYF | TGTGCCAGCAGTTTAATGACAGGGGGGGGAGAGCAGTACTTC
. | . | TRBJ1-2 | TRBV14 | CASSGGERGYTF | TGTGCCAGCAGCGGCGGGGAGCGGGGCTACACCTTC
. | . | TRBJ1-6 | TRBV18 | CASSIRVGDSPLHF | TGTGCCAGCTCAATCAGGGTAGGAGATTCACCCCTCCACTTT
. | . | TRBJ2-4 | TRBV7-2 | CASTRGSAGAKNIQYF | TGTGCCAGCACCCGGGGATCAGCGGGAGCCAAAAACATTCAGTACTTC
. | . | TRBJ2-4 | TRBV11-2 | CASSLEEGSNIQYF | TGTGCCAGCAGCTTAGAGGAGGGCTCAAACATTCAGTACTTC
. | . | TRBJ1-1 | TRBV28 | CASSWGDARDTEAFF | TGTGCCAGCAGTTGGGGGGACGCGAGGGACACTGAAGCTTTCTTT
. | . | TRBJ2-7 | TRBV10-3 | CAISPQGGAYEQYF | TGTGCCATCAGTCCCCAGGGGGGGGCGTACGAGCAGTACTTC
. | . | TRBJ2-7 | TRBV6-6 | CASSPAGGREVEEQYF | TGTGCCAGCAGTCCCGCTGGGGGTAGGGAGGTTGAAGAGCAGTACTTC
. | TRBD2 | TRBJ2-5 | TRBV27 | CASSPRSGKQETQYF | TGTGCCAGCAGTCCGCGTAGCGGGAAACAAGAGACCCAGTACTTC
. | . | TRBJ2-5 | TRBV5-1 | CASRPTVGSQETQYF | TGCGCCAGCAGGCCTACAGTGGGGAGCCAAGAGACCCAGTACTTC
. | . | TRBJ1-2 | TRBV2 | CAIGINHGYTF | TGTGCCATCGGGATCAACCATGGCTACACCTTC
. | . | TRBJ1-1 | TRBV6-6 | CASSYDKGRNTEAFF | TGTGCCAGCAGTTACGATAAGGGCCGGAACACTGAAGCTTTCTTT
once | TRBD1 | TRBJ2-4 | TRBV28 | CASSLWTGGVKNIQYF | TGTGCCAGCAGTCTCTGGACAGGGGGGGTCAAAAACATTCAGTACTTC
. | TRBD1 | TRBJ1-1 | TRBV10-3 | CAISGGQGGTEAFF | TGTGCCATCAGTGGGGGACAGGGCGGCACTGAAGCTTTCTTT
. | . | TRBJ1-2 | TRBV7-2 | CASSFYEANYGYTF | TGTGCCAGCAGCTTTTACGAAGCTAACTATGGCTACACCTTC
. | TRBD1 | TRBJ1-2 | TRBV19 | CASSKGTGDTYGYTF | TGTGCCAGTAGTAAAGGGACAGGGGATACCTATGGCTACACCTTC
once | TRBD1 | TRBJ2-7 | TRBV5-6 | CASSFPTGGDEQYF | TGTGCCAGCAGCTTCCCAACAGGGGGCGACGAGCAGTACTTC
. | TRBD2 | TRBJ2-1 | TRBV27 | CASRQLAGERYNEQFF | TGTGCCAGCAGGCAACTAGCGGGGGAGCGATACAATGAGCAGTTCTTC
. | TRBD1 | TRBJ2-1 | TRBV7-9 | CASSPGQGSSYNEQFF | TGTGCCAGCAGCCCCGGACAGGGCAGTAGTTACAATGAGCAGTTCTTC
. | . | TRBJ2-1 | TRBV27 | CASSTSRTGYYNEQFF | .
medium-sized | . | TRBJ1-2 | TRBV7-9 | CASSPTTGSVGYTF | TGTGCCAGCAGCCCGACTACAGGGTCCGTTGGCTACACCTTC
. | TRBD1 | TRBJ2-7 | TRBV6-1 | CASSERGTGPTYEQYF | TGTGCCAGCAGTGAACGTGGGACAGGACCGACCTACGAGCAGTACTTC
once | . | TRBJ2-2 | TRBV6-5 | CASSYSRQNTGELFF | TGTGCCAGCAGTTACTCGAGGCAGAACACCGGGGAGCTGTTTTTT
. | TRBD1 | TRBJ2-1 | TRBV11-3 | CASSPGRRDRDYNEQFF | TGTGCCAGCAGCCCCGGGCGCCGGGACAGGGACTACAATGAGCAGTTCTTC
few | TRBD1 | TRBJ2-7 | TRBV4-1 | CASRIRTGDYEQYF | TGCGCCAGCAGGATTAGGACAGGGGACTACGAGCAGTACTTC
few | . | TRBJ1-5 | TRBV6-5 | CASSRGGHQPQHF | TGTGCCAGCAGTCGGGGTGGGCATCAGCCCCAGCATTTT
. | . | TRBJ2-5 | TRBV30 | CAWSVSPGTQYF | TGTGCCTGGAGTGTAAGTCCCGGGACCCAGTACTTC
. | . | TRBJ1-1 | TRBV7-2 | CASSSWVSSEAFF | TGTGCCAGCAGCTCGTGGGTAAGCTCTGAAGCTTTCTTT
. | TRBD2 | TRBJ2-1 | TRBV11-3 | CASSKTGTSGITPYNEQFF | TGTGCCAGCAGCAAAACCGGGACTAGCGGGATAACACCTTACAATGAGCAGTTCTTC
few | . | TRBJ2-3 | TRBV30 | CAWSAGIEGFTDTQYF | TGTGCCTGGAGTGCGGGTATAGAGGGGTTTACAGATACGCAGTATTTT
. | TRBD1 | TRBJ2-3 | TRBV7-6 | CASSLGDRVDTQYF | TGTGCCAGCAGCTTAGGGGACAGGGTGGATACGCAGTATTTT